Shown below are 26 T cell receptor beta chains from a single sample sequenced in a study of technical replicates of blood from a few donors. The assay was immunoSEQ multiplex PCR, and TCRdb's table has in-frame clones only and misses some. The data contain fewer than 100,000 clones, nearly 97% of them seen just once; the ten biggest clones take up about 0.24%. Sequenced: T cells isolated from PBMCs. Every receptor here comes from a human donor in good health.

This chain links TRBV6-1 with TRBJ2-3; no reliable D call. The CDR3 is made up of 15 amino acids. Germline V gene data show CDR1 as MNHNS and CDR2 as SASEGT. V lost 7 bases and J 1 base, leaving 15 bases between the germline ends. The chain's CDR3 is CASNLPRSGTDTQYF. CDR3 DNA: TGTGCCAGCAACCTCCCTCGGAGTGGCACAGATACGCAGTATTTT.

The rearrangement links TRBV6-5 to TRBJ2-1; 7 bases align to TRBD1. CDR1 is MNHEY and CDR2 is SVGAGI in the germline V gene. V lost 5 bases and J lost 1; bases outside the gene matches: 5. This CDR3 is built from 15 residues. CDR3 DNA: TGTGCCAGCAGTCCCGGGGACAGATCCTACAATGAGCAGTTCTTC. This encodes CASSPGDRSYNEQFF.

The gene calls are TRBV2 and TRBJ1-5; D perhaps matches TRBD1 (5 bases). V lost 7 bases, J lost 5 bases, and 9 bases lay in between. Germline CDR1 and CDR2: SNHLY and FYNNEI. CDR3 length: 12 residues. The CDR3 is CASTAGDQPQHF. In DNA form, the CDR3 reads TGTGCCAGCACCGCGGGGGATCAGCCCCAGCATTTT.

The chain links TRBV27 to TRBJ2-1; the match to TRBD1 covers 7 bases. This CDR3 contains 17 residues. Germline V CDR1 and CDR2: MNHEY, SMNVEV (reference sequence). J lost 4 bases, V lost 4 bases, and 13 bases had no gene match. CDR3 nucleotides: TGTGCCAGCAGTTCCCGGGACAGAATTTTACTTTACAATGAGCAGTTCTTC. It codes for CASSSRDRILLYNEQFF.

The CDR3 nucleotides are TGTGCCAGCAGTTTAACAGCCATCTACGAGCAGTACTTC. Amino acid sequence: CASSLTAIYEQYF. V and J are TRBV27 and TRBJ2-7, with D hard to call. Germline values: CDR1 MNHEY, CDR2 SMNVEV (reference sequence). Trimming removed 2 bases at V and 3 bases at J, with 8 bases between. This CDR3 has 13 amino acids.

This clone has just one count. This chain connects TRBV7-8 to TRBJ2-5, with 9 bases fitting TRBD2. Germline CDR1 reads SGHVS; CDR2 reads FQNEAQ. Unmatched junction bases numbered 3, after V lost 1 base and J lost 3 bases. The CDR3 loop spans 15 amino acids. CDR3 loop: CASSLVPSGKETQYF. The CDR3 DNA sequence: TGTGCCAGCAGCTTAGTGCCTAGCGGGAAAGAGACCCAGTACTTC. Using reference TRBV7-8 and TRBJ2-5 for the parts outside the CDR3, the full variable domain is GAGVSQSPRYKVAKRGQDVALRCDPISGHVSLFWYQQALGQGPEFLTYFQNEAQLDKSGLPSDRFFAERPEGSVSTLKIQRTQQEDSAVYLCASSLVPSGKETQYFGPGTRLLVL.

The J gene is TRBJ2-1, the V gene TRBV5-1; TRBD2 agrees at 8 bases. There are 13 residues in the CDR3. From germline, CDR1 is SGHRS and CDR2 YFSETQ. The trim removed 2 bases at V and 15 bases at J, leaving 10 bases unmatched. The CDR3 nucleotides read TGCGCCAGCAGCTTCGGGAGCGGGGGCGCATGGTTCTTC. It codes for CASSFGSGGAWFF.

The genes are TRBV7-2 and TRBJ2-1, with 7 bases identical to TRBD1. CDR3 length: 14 amino acids. V gave up 1 base and J gave up 4 bases; unmatched junction bases: 1. The germline V gene has CDR1 SGHTA and CDR2 FQGNSA. The CDR3: CASSLDRGYNEQFF. In DNA, the CDR3 is TGTGCCAGCAGCTTAGACAGGGGATACAATGAGCAGTTCTTC.

This sequence joins TRBV2 and TRBJ2-1, with 7 nucleotides matching TRBD1. Losses at the gene ends were 0 bases for V and 4 bases for J; bases not matched to a gene: 6. The CDR3 runs 16 residues. Per the germline V gene, CDR1 is SNHLY and CDR2 is FYNNEI. The CDR3 bases are TGTGCCAGCAGTGAAGCTAGGGGGACAGCTTACAATGAGCAGTTCTTC. Residues: CASSEARGTAYNEQFF.

J is TRBJ1-5 and V is TRBV19, with a tentative D call TRBD1 (6 bases). The germline CDR1 and CDR2 sequences are LNHDA and SQIVND (reference sequence). V was clipped by 3 bases and J by 5 bases, with 11 bases between them. The CDR3 is 14 residues long. For the CDR3, the DNA is TGTGCCAGTAGTATTACAGGGTGGGATCAGCCCCAGCATTTT. It yields the protein CASSITGWDQPQHF.

This chain uses TRBV5-1 with TRBJ2-7; D is perhaps TRBD2 (5 bases). This CDR3 is 13 amino acids long. The germline gives CDR1 SGHRS, CDR2 YFSETQ. V was cut by 7 bases and J by 1 base, with 12 bases left in between. The CDR3 sequence is CASSAEGSYEQYF. The CDR3 nucleotides read TGCGCCAGCTCAGCAGAGGGATCCTACGAGCAGTACTTC.

The chain carries TRBV6-5 and TRBJ2-3, with D tentatively TRBD1 (6 bases). Germline lookup yields CDR1 MNHEY and CDR2 SVGAGI. Trimming cost V 2 bases and J 2 bases, with 8 bases left between them. CDR3 length equals 14 residues. DNA for the CDR3: TGTGCCAGCAGTTACGACAGGAACACAGATACGCAGTATTTT. Encoded protein: CASSYDRNTDTQYF.

The chain employs TRBV29-1 and TRBJ1-5; D possibly corresponds to TRBD1 (6 bases). The CDR3 runs 13 residues. The germline V and J ends were trimmed by 5 bases and 5 bases, with 13 bases remaining between them. The germline gives CDR1 SQVTM, CDR2 ANQGSEA. The CDR3 DNA follows: TGCAGCGTTAGTGGGGACATGTATCAGCCCCAGCATTTT. It codes for CSVSGDMYQPQHF.

V is TRBV6-6 and J is TRBJ2-7; 12 bases match TRBD2. Germline CDR1 and CDR2: MNHNY and SVGAGI (reference sequence). V shed 6 bases, J shed 6 bases, and the junction held 9 bases outside the gene matches. This CDR3 region has 15 residues. The CDR3 nucleotides read TGTGCCAGCAGCCACGGACTAGCGGGGATTCGCGAGCAGTACTTC. It translates to CASSHGLAGIREQYF.

This chain links TRBV6-6 with TRBJ1-5; 12 positions match TRBD1. V was clipped by 3 bases and J by 8 bases; unmatched bases: 8. Germline loops: CDR1 MNHNY, CDR2 SVGAGI (reference sequence). CDR3 size: 16 residues. The CDR3 spells CASSYLGTGGLEPQHF. The CDR3 bases are TGTGCCAGCAGTTATTTAGGGACAGGGGGCTTGGAGCCCCAGCATTTT.

The chain links TRBV9 to TRBJ2-3; 13 bases fit TRBD2. The length of the CDR3 is 16 residues. Germline V lookup: CDR1 SGDLS, CDR2 YYNGEE. V gave up 4 bases and J gave up 5 bases; unmatched junction bases: 7. The CDR3 DNA reads as TGTGCCAGCAGCTTTACTAGCGGGGGGGCCGGAGATACGCAGTATTTT. Translation gives CASSFTSGGAGDTQYF.

This rearrangement joins TRBV4-1 to TRBJ2-7; 9 bases align to TRBD2. The J segment lost 0 bases and the V segment lost 1 base, leaving 4 bases of the junction unmatched. The CDR3 is made up of 16 amino acids. Germline assignment: CDR1 MGHRA and CDR2 YSYEKL. CDR3 region: CASSQGGGGVSYEQYF. CDR3 coding DNA: TGCGCCAGCAGCCAAGGAGGCGGGGGGGTCTCCTACGAGCAGTACTTC.

The chain recombines TRBV25-1 with TRBJ2-1; TRBD2 might be the D (6 bases). The CDR3 totals 15 residues. Per germline, CDR1 MGHDK and CDR2 SYGVNS. V was cut by 5 bases and J by 10 bases, with 21 bases left in between. The CDR3 DNA follows: TGTGCCAGCAGTAATGCGGGGAGTTTTCGGGGGGAGCAGTTCTTC. Amino acids: CASSNAGSFRGEQFF.

V gene TRBV28 combines with J gene TRBJ2-1, with 16 bases fitting TRBD2. This CDR3 spans 19 amino acids. After removal of 8 bases from V and 0 bases from J, the junction contained 10 bases not matched to a gene. Germline V gene data show CDR1 as MDHEN and CDR2 as SYDVKM. The CDR3 DNA sequence: TGTGCCAGCTCGACCGGGACTAGCGGGAGGGGGGGCTCCTACAATGAGCAGTTCTTC. It is translated as CASSTGTSGRGGSYNEQFF.

V is TRBV14 and J is TRBJ2-3; D is undetermined. The CDR3 sequence is 15 residues long. The germline gives CDR1 SGHDN, CDR2 FVKESK. V dropped 6 bases and J dropped 6 bases, with 19 bases sitting between them. CDR3 nucleotides: TGTGCCAGCAGGACTTCGTGGCTCCCGACCGATACGCAGTATTTT. Translation: CASRTSWLPTDTQYF.

The chain is built from TRBV5-1 and TRBJ2-3, with 13 bases identical to TRBD2. Trimming cost V 3 bases and J 1 base; bases outside gene matches: 8. The CDR3 extends over 18 amino acids. Germline values: CDR1 SGHRS, CDR2 YFSETQ. The CDR3 DNA follows: TGCGCCAGCAGCTGGACTAGCGGGAGTAGGGGAGGCACAGATACGCAGTATTTT. Its translation is CASSWTSGSRGGTDTQYF.

The CDR3 sequence: CASSLLQQGAYVYGYTF. In nucleotides, the CDR3 is TGTGCCAGCAGTTTGCTACAACAGGGGGCTTACGTGTATGGCTACACCTTC. The chain is built from TRBV28 and TRBJ1-2, with 9 bases aligning to TRBD1. In germline, CDR1 is MDHEN, CDR2 SYDVKM. The CDR3 is made up of 17 amino acids. V was clipped by 3 bases and J by 5 bases; unmatched bases: 13.

The V call is TRBV6-5, the J call TRBJ1-4, with D possibly being TRBD1 (5 bases). Germline values: CDR1 MNHEY, CDR2 SVGAGI. V was clipped by 0 bases and J by 7 bases, with 15 bases between them. The CDR3 runs 16 residues. The chain's CDR3 is CASSYSRGGQGEKLFF. CDR3 bases: TGTGCCAGCAGTTACTCGCGGGGGGGTCAGGGTGAAAAACTGTTTTTT.

This clone was seen once. This chain joins TRBV19 and TRBJ1-5; the match to TRBD1 covers 8 bases. CDR1 and CDR2 from the germline V gene are LNHDA and SQIVND (reference sequence). V trimming: 3 bases; J trimming: 6 bases; junction bases outside the gene matches: 1. CDR3 length: 13 residues. The CDR3 is CASSIQGAQPQHF. The CDR3 DNA sequence: TGTGCCAGTAGTATCCAGGGGGCTCAGCCCCAGCATTTT.

The V call is TRBV10-2, the J call TRBJ2-6; D uncertain. Germline values: CDR1 WSHSY, CDR2 SAAADI. V dropped 0 bases and J dropped 0 bases, with 9 bases sitting between them. CDR3 length equals 17 residues. The CDR3 loop is CASSESPTDSGANVLTF. The CDR3 DNA is TGCGCCAGCAGTGAGTCTCCCACAGACTCTGGGGCCAACGTCCTGACTTTC.

This clone has only one observation. Written as DNA, the CDR3 is TGTGCCGGGACTAGCTCCTACAATGAGCAGTTCTTC. Its translation is CAGTSSYNEQFF. V usage is TRBV6-1 and J usage is TRBJ2-1; 8 positions agree with TRBD2. The CDR3 loop spans 12 amino acids. Germline CDR1 is MNHNS and CDR2 is SASEGT. J lost 0 bases, V lost 11 bases, and 0 bases had no gene match.